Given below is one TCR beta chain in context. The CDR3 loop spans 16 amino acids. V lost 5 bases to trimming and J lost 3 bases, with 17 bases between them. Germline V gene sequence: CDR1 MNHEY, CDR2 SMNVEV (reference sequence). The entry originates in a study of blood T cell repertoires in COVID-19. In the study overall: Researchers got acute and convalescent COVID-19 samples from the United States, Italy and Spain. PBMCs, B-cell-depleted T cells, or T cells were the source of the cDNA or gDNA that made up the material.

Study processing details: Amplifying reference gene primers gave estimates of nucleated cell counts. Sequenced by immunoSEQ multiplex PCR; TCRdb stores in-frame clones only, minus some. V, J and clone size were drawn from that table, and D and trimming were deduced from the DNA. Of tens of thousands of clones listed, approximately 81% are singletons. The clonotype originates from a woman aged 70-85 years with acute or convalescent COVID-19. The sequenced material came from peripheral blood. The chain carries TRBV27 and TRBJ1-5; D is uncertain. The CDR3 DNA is TGTGCCAGCAGTCCGCTTTGGGCAGAGAACAATCAGCCCCAGCATTTT. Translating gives CASSPLWAENNQPQHF.